Listed below are T cell receptor beta chains from one sample, sequenced in a study of shared clonotypes between healthy human individuals. Profiled with immunoSEQ multiplex PCR; TCRdb holds only in-frame clones, not every one. The sample lists 850,000 to 1,200,000 clones; approximately 70% were seen once. Sequences were obtained from memory CD4+ T cells sorted from blood. The receptor source for this set is a man younger than 35 in good health. Each CDR3 is given with its conserved first and last residue. The D gene is left open where the match is weak. Clone size is given for some rows only: seen once, a few or many times, or a class if the clone is expanded.

13 TRBJ2-5 once NA TRBV2 TGTGCTACGAACCGGGGGGCGGAAGAGACCCAGTACTTC CATNRGAEETQYF
14 TRBJ2-1 NA TRBD2 TRBV6-5 TGTGCCACACGGAACTGGCGGGGGAACAATGAGCAGTTCTTC CATRNWRGNNEQFF
17 TRBJ1-1 once NA TRBV18 TGTGCCAGCTCACCACGGGACATAAGGTCAATGAACACTGAAGCTTTCTTT CASSPRDIRSMNTEAFF
15 TRBJ1-2 NA NA TRBV4-1 TGCGCCAGCAGCCTACAGGAGGATAGCGATTATGGCTACACCTTC CASSLQEDSDYGYTF
11 TRBJ2-1 NA NA TRBV30 TGTGCTCACAGGGCCTACAATGAGCAGTTCTTC CAHRAYNEQFF
13 TRBJ2-5 few NA TRBV5-6 TGTGCCAGCAGCTTGCGGCAGGAAGAGACCCAGTACTTC CASSLRQEETQYF
16 TRBJ2-1 NA TRBD2 TRBV5-1 TGCGCCAGCAGCTTGACTAGCGGGGGGCGTTACAATGAGCAGTTCTTC CASSLTSGGRYNEQFF
15 TRBJ2-3 NA NA TRBV14 TGTGCCAGCAGCCAAGACGGGAGAGTCGCAGATACGCAGTATTTT CASSQDGRVADTQYF
16 TRBJ2-1 NA TRBD2 TRBV4-3 TGCGCCAGCAGCCGCATGGCGGGGAGGGCCTACAATGAGCAGTTCTTC CASSRMAGRAYNEQFF
14 TRBJ1-3 NA NA TRBV19 TGTGCCACCGCTTGGGACTCCTCTGGAAACACCATATATTTT CATAWDSSGNTIYF
14 TRBJ1-2 NA NA TRBV28 TGTGCCAGCAGTTTAGGGGGCCTCTTCTATGGCTACACCTTC CASSLGGLFYGYTF
15 TRBJ2-1 NA TRBD2 TRBV7-9 TGTGCCAGCAGCTTTAGAAGACTAGCGGGAGATGAGCAGTTCTTC CASSFRRLAGDEQFF
10 TRBJ1-2 NA NA TRBV29-1 TGCAGCGTTGAAGGGAATGGCTACACCTTC CSVEGNGYTF
15 TRBJ2-5 NA NA TRBV5-1 TGCGCCAGCAGGAGCACAGGGAAAAATTCGGAGACCCAGTACTTC CASRSTGKNSETQYF
14 TRBJ1-2 few TRBD1 TRBV18 TGTGCCAGCTCACCTGATCAGGGGGCGCATGGCTACACCTTC CASSPDQGAHGYTF
15 TRBJ2-5 NA NA TRBV11-2 TGTGCCAGCAGCCGAGCGGCTGGGGTTGAAGAGACCCAGTACTTC CASSRAAGVEETQYF
15 TRBJ1-5 NA TRBD1 TRBV5-1 TGCGCCAGCAGCCCTGATACAGGGGGCAATCAGCCCCAGCATTTT CASSPDTGGNQPQHF
16 TRBJ2-3 NA TRBD2 TRBV9 TGTGCCAGCAGCGTAGGGACTAGCGGGAGTACAGATACGCAGTATTTT CASSVGTSGSTDTQYF
15 TRBJ1-6 NA NA TRBV30 TGTGCCTGGAGTGTACTGGACAAAGAGAGCTCACCCCTCCACTTT CAWSVLDKESSPLHF
18 TRBJ2-5 NA TRBD2 TRBV5-6 TGTGCCAGCAGCTTCCCGACTAGCGGGAGGGCCGGAGGACAGACCCAGTACTTC CASSFPTSGRAGGQTQYF
14 TRBJ1-2 NA TRBD1 TRBV18 TGTGCCAGCTCACCCGGGACAGGGAGTTATGGCTACACCTTC CASSPGTGSYGYTF
15 TRBJ1-5 NA NA TRBV19 TGTGCCAGTACGAGGGCCTTTTTGAGCAATCAGCCCCAGCATTTT CASTRAFLSNQPQHF
17 TRBJ1-2 many TRBD1 TRBV18 TGTGCCAGCTCACCACCGAACAGGGGGGGTGGCTACTATGGCTACACCTTC CASSPPNRGGGYYGYTF
15 TRBJ2-1 NA TRBD2 TRBV5-1 TGCGCCAGCAGCTCCGGGACTAGTGGGGAACATGAGCAGTTCTTC CASSSGTSGEHEQFF
13 TRBJ2-5 once NA TRBV6-1 TGTGCCAGCAGTGGATGGACAGAAGAGACCCAGTACTTC CASSGWTEETQYF
15 TRBJ2-7 NA TRBD1 TRBV28 TGTGCCAGCACACGAACCTGGACAGGAGACTACGAGCAGTACTTC CASTRTWTGDYEQYF
11 TRBJ1-2 once TRBD1 TRBV5-4 TGTGCCGGGACATCAGGGGGAGGGCACACCTTC CAGTSGGGHTF
17 TRBJ1-4 NA NA TRBV27 TGTGCCAGCAGTTTGTTTGGGGGGCGGACAACTAATGAAAAACTGTTTTTT CASSLFGGRTTNEKLFF
14 TRBJ2-2 NA NA TRBV7-9 TGTGCCAGCAGCTTAGAGACGGGGTACGGGGAGCTGTTTTTT CASSLETGYGELFF
15 TRBJ1-3 once TRBD1 TRBV7-9 TGTGCCAGCAGCGAGGACAGGGCGACTGGAAACACCATATATTTT CASSEDRATGNTIYF
16 TRBJ2-5 NA TRBD2 TRBV7-2 TGTGCCAGCAGCTTAGCTGGGACTAGCGGTAAAGAGACCCAGTACTTC CASSLAGTSGKETQYF
13 TRBJ1-6 NA TRBD1 TRBV6-1 TGTGCCGTCAGGGGACAGGGGAATTCACCCCTCCACTTT CAVRGQGNSPLHF
15 TRBJ2-5 NA NA TRBV28 TGTGCCAGCAGCCCCCCCCAGGGCTCGGGAGAGACCCAGTACTTC CASSPPQGSGETQYF
12 TRBJ2-4 once NA TRBV6-4 TGTGCCAGCAGTGACGCGAGAAACATTCAGTACTTC CASSDARNIQYF
16 TRBJ2-2 NA NA TRBV5-5 TGTGCCAGCAGCCTGGGACCTAGCGTGAACACCGGGGAGCTGTTTTTT CASSLGPSVNTGELFF
14 TRBJ1-2 NA NA TRBV19 TGTGCCAGTAGTCAACAGGTTTCCGACTATGGCTACACCTTC CASSQQVSDYGYTF
13 TRBJ2-7 NA NA TRBV18 TGTGCCAGCTCACCCGATTTCTCCTACGAGCAGTACTTC CASSPDFSYEQYF
18 TRBJ1-6 NA NA TRBV28 TGTGCCAGCAGTTCGCGGGACGGTAGGAGCTCCTATAATTCACCCCTCCACTTT CASSSRDGRSSYNSPLHF
19 TRBJ2-1 once NA TRBV7-2 TGTGCCAGCGGCCCCCGTCCTATCAGAACGGGGGGCGGGATCAATGAGCAGTTCTTC CASGPRPIRTGGGINEQFF
17 TRBJ2-3 NA TRBD1 TRBV5-1 TGCGCCAGCAGCCCAGACCTCTCGACAGGGGGGACAAATACGCAGTATTTT CASSPDLSTGGTNTQYF
14 TRBJ1-6 NA TRBD1 TRBV2 TGTGCCAGCAGTCTAGCAGGGGGTAATTCACCCCTCCACTTT CASSLAGGNSPLHF
15 TRBJ2-7 NA TRBD2 TRBV7-6 TGTGCCAGCAGCCCCGGACTAGCGGGAGAGCGAGAGCAGTACTTC CASSPGLAGEREQYF
15 TRBJ2-1 NA TRBD1 TRBV7-6 TGTGCCAGCAGCCCCGGGACAGGGCCGTACAATGAGCAGTTCTTC CASSPGTGPYNEQFF
15 TRBJ1-5 NA NA TRBV10-3 TGTGCCATCAGTGAGGGCATCCCTAGCAATCAGCCCCAGCATTTT CAISEGIPSNQPQHF
15 TRBJ1-4 NA TRBD1 TRBV7-8 TGTGCCAGCAGCTTAGGGGACAGGGCTAATGAAAAACTGTTTTTT CASSLGDRANEKLFF
17 TRBJ2-7 NA TRBD2 TRBV7-9 TGTGCCAGCAGCTTAGCCACGGCTAGCGGGAGAGTATACGAGCAGTACTTC CASSLATASGRVYEQYF
12 TRBJ2-7 few NA TRBV2 TGTGCCAGCCTTGCCAGCTCCTACGAGCAGTACTTC CASLASSYEQYF